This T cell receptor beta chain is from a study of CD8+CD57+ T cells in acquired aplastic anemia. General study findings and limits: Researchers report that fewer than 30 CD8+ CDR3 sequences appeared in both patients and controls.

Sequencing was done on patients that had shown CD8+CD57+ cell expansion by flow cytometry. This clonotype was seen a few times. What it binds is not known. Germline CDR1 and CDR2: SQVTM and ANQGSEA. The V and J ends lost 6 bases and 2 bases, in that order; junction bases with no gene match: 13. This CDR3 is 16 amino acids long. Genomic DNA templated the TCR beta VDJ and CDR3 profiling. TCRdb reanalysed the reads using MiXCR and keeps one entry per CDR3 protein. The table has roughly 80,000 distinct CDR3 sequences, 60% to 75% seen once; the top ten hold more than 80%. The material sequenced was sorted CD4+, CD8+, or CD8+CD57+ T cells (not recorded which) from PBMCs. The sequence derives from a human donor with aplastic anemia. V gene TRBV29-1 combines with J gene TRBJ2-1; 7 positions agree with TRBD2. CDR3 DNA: TGCAGCGTGGAAAAACTAGCGTACACAGCCTACAATGAGCAGTTCTTC. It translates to CSVEKLAYTAYNEQFF.